This TCR beta chain was recorded in a study of OX40 agonist ivuxolimab in advanced cancers. Describing the broader study: The costimulatory receptor OX40 (CD134) was targeted by ivuxolimab, a fully human IgG2 agonistic monoclonal antibody. Intravenous ivuxolimab was administered to patients every 2 weeks at six dose levels: 0.01, 0.1, 0.3, 1.5, 3 and 10 mg/kg. Among the 50 to 55 dose-escalation patients, around 20 had hepatocellular carcinoma, around 15 melanoma, 9 renal cell carcinoma and 9 head and neck cancer. In the dose-escalation cohort, around four fifths of patients were male, and the mean age was approximately 60 years, with a range of roughly 23 to 85. Prior anti-PD-1, anti-PD-L1 or anti-CTLA-4 therapy was permitted, and 40% to 50% of dose-escalation patients had received checkpoint inhibitors. Three dose-escalation patients achieved partial responses, one with hepatocellular carcinoma and two with cutaneous melanoma. Peripheral TCRbeta sequencing aimed to test whether ivuxolimab altered TCR sequence diversity and caused clonal T-cell expansion. The paper describes the monotherapy dose-escalation part (N of about 47 patients) of the phase I trial of ivuxolimab. Study-level results and caveats: The antigen specificity of the clonally expanded peripheral T cells was not determined. Low levels of normalized T-cell clonal expansion were also shown by some nonresponding patients. In the 0.1-3.0 mg/kg groups, partial responders were among the patients with the lowest normalized peripheral clonal expansion, particularly in CD8+ T cells. On average, CD8+ T cells showed more expanded clones than CD4+ T cells after ivuxolimab. Clonal expansion of both CD4+ and CD8+ blood T cells was observed from baseline to week 6 at doses 0.1 to 3.0 mg/kg.

Notes on this clone: Its antigen is currently not known. Base-call qualities are not available, and no considerably larger clone is one nucleotide away.

The germline V gene (reference sequence) yields SGHNT for CDR1 and YYREEE for CDR2. Trimming removed 3 bases from V and 2 bases from J; the gene matches leave 5 bases unexplained. Including the terminal cysteine and phenylalanine, the CDR3 comprises 14 residues. Only the CDR3 DNA stays, 42 bases, in frame from base 1. For sequencing of the TCRbeta CDR3 region, genomic DNA was extracted from the sorted cells. The immunoSEQ Assay was used to sequence the TCRbeta CDR3 regions. TCRdb's version of the immuneACCESS table is confined to in-frame rearrangements and falls short of the full clone set. An unresolved V gene accounts for under half of the shortfall where checked; the remainder is of unknown origin. The sample contains 9,500 to 14,000 clones, just over 75% of them found a single time. About a sixth of the sample belongs to the ten largest clones. The trial excluded patients who had a history of autoimmune disease or who were on systemic immunosuppression. Peripheral blood for TCR sequencing was drawn from every dose cohort at baseline, at cycle 4 day 1 and at cycle 7 day 1. The samples were drawn from a first-in-human, open-label, multicenter phase I dose-escalation trial of ivuxolimab. Adults with locally advanced or metastatic melanoma, renal cell carcinoma, hepatocellular carcinoma or head and neck squamous cell carcinoma were enrolled in the trial. Before TCR sequencing, CD4+ and CD8+ T cells were separately sorted from peripheral blood.

The specimen comprised CD4+ or CD8+ T cells sorted from blood, sampled in a trial of the OX40 agonist ivuxolimab. This sequence uses TRBV5-4 and TRBJ2-7, and 7 junctional nucleotides match TRBD1. This receptor was identified in an adult with an advanced solid tumor such as melanoma, head and neck, liver or kidney cancer. At the DNA level, the sequence is TGTGCCAGCAGCTCCCTGGGACAGACCTACGAGCAGTACTTC. This yields the protein CASSSLGQTYEQYF. The reference TRBV5-4 and TRBJ2-7 proteins fill in what lies around the CDR3, so the full variable domain reads ETGVTQSPTHLIKTRGQQVTLRCSSQSGHNTVSWYQQALGQGPQFIFQYYREEENGRGNFPPRFSGLQFPNYSSELNVNALELDDSALYLCASSSLGQTYEQYFGPGTRLTVT.